The present entry profiles one T cell receptor beta chain with its context. Other DNA sequences in this sample translate to the same CDR3. The sample belongs to a study of control samples from healthy donors and cancer patients. V lost 1 base to trimming and J lost 5 bases, with 13 bases between them. Germline CDR1 reads LNHDA; CDR2 reads SQIVND (reference sequence). CDR3 length: 15 amino acids. Sequencing used immunoSEQ multiplex PCR; TCRdb keeps in-frame clones, though not all of them. The sample records just over 150,000 clones, more than 85% being singletons. This sequence was found in a middle-aged man in good health. The chain is built from TRBV19 and TRBJ2-3, with D perhaps assigned TRBD1 or TRBD2 (5 bases each). Sequencing was carried out using blood. CDR3 DNA sequence: TGTGCCAGTAGTATAGGCGGCCCGAGGGGAGATACGCAGTATTTT. Translating gives CASSIGGPRGDTQYF.